This TCR beta chain came from a study of identical twins. TCRdb re-called the 5' RACE reads with MiXCR, one entry per CDR3 protein. The repertoire holds hundreds of thousands of distinct CDR3 sequences, 10% to 15% seen once, with around 1.6% in the top ten. Per the germline V gene, CDR1 is ENHRY and CDR2 is SYGVKD. V lost 3 bases to trimming and J lost 0 bases, with 15 bases between them. There are 17 residues in the CDR3. Findings of the study overall: Partial confounding of zero-insertion analyses by invariant MAIT and iNKT cells was possible.

This clonotype was seen a handful of times. Its matching antigen is unknown. These data also featured in a second study, about yellow fever vaccine responses in identical twins.

The clonotype was recovered from a woman aged 18-29 years in good health. The sample was PBMCs. J is TRBJ1-5 and V is TRBV10-3, with D perhaps TRBD1 (5 bases). The CDR3 DNA follows: TGTGCCATCAGTGACGCCCAGGGCTGGTATAGCAATCAGCCCCAGCATTTT. Its protein product is CAISDAQGWYSNQPQHF.